Below, one T cell receptor (beta chain) is given with its context. The antigen is not known. This sample stems from a study of monozygotic twins with inflammatory bowel disease. Study-wide findings and caveats: IBD patients, compared with healthy twins, shared fewer clonotypes with others (especially with disease activity). By inverse Simpson index, TCRbeta diversity was lower in IBD patients than in healthy co-twins.

Skipping T cell sorting, the study isolated total RNA directly from whole blood. UMIs were attached via template switching, each with a 6-nucleotide sample barcode. TCRdb reworked the 5' RACE reads into one entry per CDR3 protein, no DNA. The sample features some 170,000 distinct CDR3 sequences, with less than 7.5% in its top ten. Input material: blood. This clonotype originated in a human donor with ulcerative colitis or Crohn's disease, or a healthy co-twin of an affected twin (not recorded which).

The CDR3 loop is CAISIASKPDYYGYTF. The chain recombines TRBV10-3 with TRBJ1-2. CDR3 length: 16 residues. CDR1 and CDR2 from the germline V gene are ENHRY and SYGVKD.